This TCR beta chain comes out of a study of T cells in Graves' hyperthyroidism and ophthalmopathy. Germline V lookup: CDR1 SGHAT, CDR2 FQNNGV. The CDR3 runs to 16 residues. With V trimmed by 5 bases and J by 1 base, 5 bases remained unmatched. This clonotype was seen repeatedly, ten times or more. Active moderate-to-severe ophthalmopathy, Clinical Activity Score at least 3, NOSPECS at least 4, under 3 months' duration. Regions amplified from RNA transcripts were the TCR beta CDR3 regions. Initially, a first-round RT-PCR of the TCR CDR3 employed the HTBI primer set. TCRdb used MiXCR to reprocess the multiplex PCR reads, holding one entry per CDR3 protein. The repertoire holds hundreds of thousands of distinct CDR3 sequences, with about 14% as singletons.

This receptor was taken from a woman aged 45-65 years with Graves' ophthalmopathy. The sample taken for sequencing was blood. The V call is TRBV11-2, the J call TRBJ2-3; 11 nucleotides align to TRBD2. CDR3 loop: CASSVTSGRRTDTQYF. CDR3 bases: TGTGCCAGCAGCGTAACTAGCGGGAGACGCACAGATACGCAGTATTTT.